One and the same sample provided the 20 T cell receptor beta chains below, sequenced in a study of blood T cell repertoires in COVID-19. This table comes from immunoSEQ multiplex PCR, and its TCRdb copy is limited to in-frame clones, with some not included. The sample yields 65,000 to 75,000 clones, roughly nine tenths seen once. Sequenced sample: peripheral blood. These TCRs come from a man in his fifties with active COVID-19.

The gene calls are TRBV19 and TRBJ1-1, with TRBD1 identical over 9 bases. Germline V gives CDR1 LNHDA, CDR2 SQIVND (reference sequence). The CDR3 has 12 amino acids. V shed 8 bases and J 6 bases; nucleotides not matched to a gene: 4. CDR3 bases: TGTGCCAGTCGACAGGGGGTGGCTGAAGCTTTCTTT. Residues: CASRQGVAEAFF.

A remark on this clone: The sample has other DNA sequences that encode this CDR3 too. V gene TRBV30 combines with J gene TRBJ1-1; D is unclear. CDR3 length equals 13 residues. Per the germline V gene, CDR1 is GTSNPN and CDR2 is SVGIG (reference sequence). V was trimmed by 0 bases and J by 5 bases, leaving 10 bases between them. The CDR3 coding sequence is TGTGCCTGGAGTGTACGTGGCGGAACTGAAGCTTTCTTT. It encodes CAWSVRGGTEAFF.

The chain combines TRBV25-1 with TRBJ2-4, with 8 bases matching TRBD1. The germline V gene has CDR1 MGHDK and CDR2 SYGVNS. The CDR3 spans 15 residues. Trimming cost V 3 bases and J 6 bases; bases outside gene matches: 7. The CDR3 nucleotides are TGTGCCAGCAGTGATCAAAGGACAGGGTTAAACATTCAGTACTTC. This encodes CASSDQRTGLNIQYF.

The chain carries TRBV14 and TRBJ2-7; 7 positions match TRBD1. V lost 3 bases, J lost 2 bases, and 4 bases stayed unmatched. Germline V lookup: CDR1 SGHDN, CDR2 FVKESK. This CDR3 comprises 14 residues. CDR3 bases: TGTGCCAGCAGCCAGCACAGGGGAACCTACGAGCAGTACTTC. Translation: CASSQHRGTYEQYF.

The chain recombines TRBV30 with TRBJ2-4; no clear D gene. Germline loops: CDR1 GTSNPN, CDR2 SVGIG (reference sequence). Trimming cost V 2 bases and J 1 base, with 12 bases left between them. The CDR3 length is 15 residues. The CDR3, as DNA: TGTGCCTGGAGTCCAGAAGTCTTTGCCAAAAACATTCAGTACTTC. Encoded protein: CAWSPEVFAKNIQYF.

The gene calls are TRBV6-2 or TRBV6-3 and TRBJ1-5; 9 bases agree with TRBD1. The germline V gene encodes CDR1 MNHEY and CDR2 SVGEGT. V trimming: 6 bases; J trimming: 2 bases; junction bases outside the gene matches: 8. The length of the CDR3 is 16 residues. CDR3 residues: CASSPGTGIGNQPQHF. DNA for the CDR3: TGTGCCAGCAGCCCTGGGACAGGGATTGGCAATCAGCCCCAGCATTTT.

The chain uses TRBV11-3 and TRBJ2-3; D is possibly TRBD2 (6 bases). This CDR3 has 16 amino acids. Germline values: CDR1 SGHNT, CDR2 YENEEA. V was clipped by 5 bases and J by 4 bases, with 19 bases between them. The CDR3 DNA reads TGTGCCAGCAGCCCCGGGGACTCCCCTGGGGCAGATACGCAGTATTTT. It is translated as CASSPGDSPGADTQYF.

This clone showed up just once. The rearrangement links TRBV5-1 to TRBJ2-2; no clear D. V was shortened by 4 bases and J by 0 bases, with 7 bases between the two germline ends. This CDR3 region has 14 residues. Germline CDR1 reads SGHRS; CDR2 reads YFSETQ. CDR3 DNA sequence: TGCGCCAGCAGCCAACTCGCGAACACCGGGGAGCTGTTTTTT. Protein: CASSQLANTGELFF. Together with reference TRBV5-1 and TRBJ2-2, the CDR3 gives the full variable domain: KAGVTQTPRYLIKTRGQQVTLSCSPISGHRSVSWYQQTPGQGLQFLFEYFSETQRNKGNFPGRFSGRQFSNSRSEMNVSTLELGDSALYLCASSQLANTGELFFGEGSRLTVL.

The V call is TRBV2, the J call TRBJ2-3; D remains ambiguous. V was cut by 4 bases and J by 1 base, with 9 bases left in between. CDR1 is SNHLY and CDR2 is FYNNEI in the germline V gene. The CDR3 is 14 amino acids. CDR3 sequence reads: CASSGELGTDTQYF. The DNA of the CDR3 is TGTGCCAGCAGTGGAGAATTGGGCACAGATACGCAGTATTTT. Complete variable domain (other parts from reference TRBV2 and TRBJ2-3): EPEVTQTPSHQVTQMGQEVILRCVPISNHLYFYWYRQILGQKVEFLVSFYNNEISEKSEIFDDQFSVERPDGSNFTLKIRSTKLEDSAMYFCASSGELGTDTQYFGPGTRLTVL.

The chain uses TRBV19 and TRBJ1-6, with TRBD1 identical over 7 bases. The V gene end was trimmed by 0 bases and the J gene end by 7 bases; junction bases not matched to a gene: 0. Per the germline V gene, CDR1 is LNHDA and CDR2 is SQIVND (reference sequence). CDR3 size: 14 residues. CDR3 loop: CASSIDRGNSPLHF. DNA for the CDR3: TGTGCCAGTAGTATAGACAGGGGGAATTCACCCCTCCACTTT.

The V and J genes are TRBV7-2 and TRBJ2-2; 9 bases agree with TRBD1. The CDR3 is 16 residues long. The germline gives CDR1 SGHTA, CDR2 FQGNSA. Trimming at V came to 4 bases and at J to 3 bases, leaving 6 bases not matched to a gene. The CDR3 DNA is TGTGCCAGCAGCTCCGGACAGGGGCTAGACACCGGGGAGCTGTTTTTT. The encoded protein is CASSSGQGLDTGELFF.

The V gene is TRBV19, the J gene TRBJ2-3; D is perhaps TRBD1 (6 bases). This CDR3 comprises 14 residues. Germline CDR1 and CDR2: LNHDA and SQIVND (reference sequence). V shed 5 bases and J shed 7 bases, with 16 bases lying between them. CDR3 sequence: CASSSLQGSYTQYF. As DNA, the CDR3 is TGTGCCAGTAGTTCCCTACAGGGTTCGTATACGCAGTATTTT.

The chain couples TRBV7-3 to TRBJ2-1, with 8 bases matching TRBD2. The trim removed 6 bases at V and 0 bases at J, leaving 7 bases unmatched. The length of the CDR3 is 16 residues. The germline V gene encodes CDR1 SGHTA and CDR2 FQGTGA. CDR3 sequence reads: CASSYSGTRSYNEQFF. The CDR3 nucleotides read TGTGCCAGCAGTTATAGCGGGACTCGCTCCTACAATGAGCAGTTCTTC.

CDR3 sequence reads: CASSRIWSGGSSYEQYF. Written as DNA, the CDR3 is TGCGCCAGCAGTCGAATCTGGTCAGGGGGGAGCTCCTACGAGCAGTACTTC. The chain carries TRBV23-1 and TRBJ2-7, with a tentative D call TRBD1 (7 bases). TRBV23-1 is placed among ORFs of uncertain function. The CDR3 contains 17 residues. V lost 4 bases to trimming and J lost 0 bases, with 19 bases between them.

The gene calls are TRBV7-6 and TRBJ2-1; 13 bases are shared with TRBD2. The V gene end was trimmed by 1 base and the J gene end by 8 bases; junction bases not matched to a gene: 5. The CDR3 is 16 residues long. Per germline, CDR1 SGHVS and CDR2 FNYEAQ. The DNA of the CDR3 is TGTGCCAGCAGCTTAGAGGGACTAGCGGGACTGGATGAGCAGTTCTTC. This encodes CASSLEGLAGLDEQFF.

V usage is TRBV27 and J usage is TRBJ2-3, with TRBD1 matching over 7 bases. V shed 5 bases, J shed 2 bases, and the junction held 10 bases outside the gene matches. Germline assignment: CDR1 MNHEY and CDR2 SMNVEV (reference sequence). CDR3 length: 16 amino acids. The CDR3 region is CASSRGQTLYTDTQYF. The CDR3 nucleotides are TGTGCCAGCAGTCGGGGACAGACCTTATACACAGATACGCAGTATTTT.

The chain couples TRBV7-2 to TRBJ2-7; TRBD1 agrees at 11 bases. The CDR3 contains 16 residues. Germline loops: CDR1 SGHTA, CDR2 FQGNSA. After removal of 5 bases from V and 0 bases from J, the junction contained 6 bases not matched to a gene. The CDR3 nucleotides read TGTGCCAGCAGCCCGCGGACAGGGGGCTTCTCCTACGAGCAGTACTTC. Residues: CASSPRTGGFSYEQYF.

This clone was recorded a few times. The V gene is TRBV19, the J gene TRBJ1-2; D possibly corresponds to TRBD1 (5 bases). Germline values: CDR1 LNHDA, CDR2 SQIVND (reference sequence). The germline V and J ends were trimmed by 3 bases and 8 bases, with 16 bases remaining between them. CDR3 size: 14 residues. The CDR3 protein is CASSIPGTAGGYTF. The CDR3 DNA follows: TGTGCCAGTAGTATCCCTGGGACCGCGGGAGGCTACACCTTC.

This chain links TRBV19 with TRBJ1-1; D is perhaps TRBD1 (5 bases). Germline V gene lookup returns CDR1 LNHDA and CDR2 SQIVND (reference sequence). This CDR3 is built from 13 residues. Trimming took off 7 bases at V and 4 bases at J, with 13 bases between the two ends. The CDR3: CASKGIGVTEAFF. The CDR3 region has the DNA TGTGCCAGTAAGGGGATCGGTGTCACTGAAGCTTTCTTT.

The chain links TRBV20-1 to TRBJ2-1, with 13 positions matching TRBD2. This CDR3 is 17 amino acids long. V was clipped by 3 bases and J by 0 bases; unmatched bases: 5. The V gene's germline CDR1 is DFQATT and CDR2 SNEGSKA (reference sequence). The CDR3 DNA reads TGCAGTGCTAGTACTAGCGGGAGGGGTAGCTCCTACAATGAGCAGTTCTTC. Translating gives CSASTSGRGSSYNEQFF.